These 3 T cell receptor beta chains were sequenced from one sample in a study of CD8+CD57+ T cells in acquired aplastic anemia. In patients chosen for sequencing, flow cytometry had shown CD8+CD57+ cell expansion. Using genomic DNA as the template, TCR beta VDJ and CDR3 profiling was carried out. Via MiXCR, TCRdb re-called the reads, giving one row per CDR3 protein. The table lists 400,000 to 600,000 distinct CDR3 sequences, around 30% of them singletons. Sequenced: sorted CD4+, CD8+, or CD8+CD57+ T cells (not recorded which) from PBMCs. All receptors come from a human donor with aplastic anemia.

This clonotype was found many times. The chain is built from TRBV9 and TRBJ1-5; no definite D call. This CDR3 contains 15 residues. The ends were cut back, 3 bases at V and 0 bases at J, with 10 bases in the middle. Germline values: CDR1 SGDLS, CDR2 YYNGEE. CDR3 region: CASSASANSNQPQHF. Here the CDR3 DNA reads TGTGCCAGCAGCGCGTCGGCGAATAGCAATCAGCCCCAGCATTTT.

In its sample, this clonotype was seen a few times. The chain employs TRBV3-1 and TRBJ1-4; TRBD1 aligns across 7 bases. From germline, CDR1 is LGHDT and CDR2 YNNKEL (reference sequence). The CDR3 has 16 residues. Unmatched junction bases numbered 14, after V lost 3 bases and J lost 10 bases. CDR3 loop: CASSQHRGGRMGKLFF. As DNA, the CDR3 is TGTGCCAGCAGCCAGCACAGGGGCGGGCGGATGGGAAAACTGTTTTTT.

The V and J genes are TRBV7-4 and TRBJ1-2; D unclear. Germline CDR1 and CDR2: SGHVT and SQSDAQ. Trimming left V 3 bases short and J 0 bases short, with 11 bases between. The CDR3 extends over 15 amino acids. The CDR3 nucleotides read TGTGCCAGCAGCTTGGGGAGGCGAGCTAACTATGGCTACACCTTC. Protein sequence: CASSLGRRANYGYTF.